The 26 T cell receptor beta chains below were found in one sample sequenced in a study of cytomegalovirus exposure and HLA in healthy donors. Produced via immunoSEQ multiplex PCR; TCRdb's table is partial and in-frame only. The sample yields 120,000 or so clones, around 89% seen once. The sequenced material came from PBMCs. These receptors were taken from a woman aged 25 to 45 in good health and CMV-seropositive.

The chain combines TRBV6-6 with TRBJ2-2; 8 nucleotides line up with TRBD1. Per germline, CDR1 MNHNY and CDR2 SVGAGI (reference sequence). CDR3 length: 16 amino acids. V lost 1 base and J lost 5; bases outside the gene matches: 6. The chain's CDR3 is CASSYFPGGGTGELFF. The CDR3 region has the DNA TGTGCCAGCAGTTACTTCCCAGGGGGCGGAACCGGGGAGCTGTTTTTT.

This clone has a handful of counts. The chain recombines TRBV4-2 with TRBJ2-7; possible D gene TRBD2, 5 bases. Germline V gene lookup returns CDR1 LGHNA and CDR2 YNFKEQ. The CDR3 has 14 amino acids. V dropped 1 base and J dropped 5 bases, with 12 bases sitting between them. This CDR3 reads CASSQVKGDNEQYF. Here the CDR3 DNA reads TGTGCCAGCAGCCAAGTAAAGGGAGACAACGAGCAGTACTTC.

This rearrangement joins TRBV10-2 to TRBJ2-7, with TRBD1 matching over 7 bases. Trimming at V came to 3 bases and at J to 3 bases, leaving 8 bases not matched to a gene. This CDR3 has 15 residues. Germline V gene sequence: CDR1 WSHSY, CDR2 SAAADI. This CDR3 reads CASSERQGGFYEQYF. As DNA, the CDR3 is TGCGCCAGCAGTGAAAGACAGGGTGGTTTCTACGAGCAGTACTTC.

The chain recombines TRBV7-2 with TRBJ2-2; D gene unclear. The CDR3 sequence is 15 residues long. Trimming stripped 0 bases from V and 4 bases from J, with 9 bases between. The germline V gene has CDR1 SGHTA and CDR2 FQGNSA. CDR3 DNA: TGTGCCAGCAGCTTAGCGCCAAGAGGCACCGGGGAGCTGTTTTTT. This sequence encodes CASSLAPRGTGELFF.

This clone was detected once. The rearrangement links TRBV9 to TRBJ1-1; tentatively, D is TRBD1 (6 bases). The CDR3 extends over 14 amino acids. Deletions cut 0 bases from V and 6 bases from J, with 12 bases between. Per germline, CDR1 SGDLS and CDR2 YYNGEE. The CDR3 coding sequence is TGTGCCAGCAGCGTAGCCTCGCAGGGGTCTGAAGCTTTCTTT. Its protein is CASSVASQGSEAFF.

This rearrangement joins TRBV28 to TRBJ2-7, with 8 bases lining up with TRBD1. CDR3 length: 15 amino acids. With 3 bases clipped from V and 4 bases from J, the junction kept 8 bases outside the gene matches. The germline V gene has CDR1 MDHEN and CDR2 SYDVKM. The CDR3 protein is CASSFPGQGRYEQYF. The DNA for the CDR3 is TGTGCCAGCAGTTTCCCCGGACAGGGCAGGTACGAGCAGTACTTC.

The rearrangement uses TRBV7-2 and TRBJ2-1, with 8 bases lining up with TRBD1. Per the germline V gene, CDR1 is SGHTA and CDR2 is FQGNSA. CDR3 length: 13 amino acids. V dropped 4 bases and J dropped 6; count of bases not matched to a gene: 2. CDR3 sequence reads: CASSWTGFNEQFF. The CDR3 bases are TGTGCCAGCAGCTGGACAGGGTTCAATGAGCAGTTCTTC.

The V and J genes are TRBV5-6 and TRBJ1-6; possible D gene TRBD1, 6 bases. CDR1 is SGHDT and CDR2 is YYEEEE in the germline V gene. The CDR3 spans 14 residues. V was clipped by 1 base and J by 7 bases, with 9 bases between them. CDR3 DNA: TGTGCCAGCAGCTTGAGAAGGGGGAATTCACCCCTCCACTTT. This gives the protein CASSLRRGNSPLHF.

J is TRBJ2-7 and V is TRBV28, with a possible D match to TRBD2 (5 bases). Germline assignment: CDR1 MDHEN and CDR2 SYDVKM. V dropped 7 bases and J dropped 0 bases, with 19 bases sitting between them. This CDR3 has 16 amino acids. The CDR3 DNA reads as TGTGCCAGCACCACTAGGGAGTGGGCGACCTCCTACGAGCAGTACTTC. Encoded protein: CASTTREWATSYEQYF.

This clone was seen once. J is TRBJ1-6 and V is TRBV6-6, with D possibly being TRBD1 (5 bases). Trimming stripped 7 bases from V and 0 bases from J, with 10 bases between. Germline values: CDR1 MNHNY, CDR2 SVGAGI (reference sequence). The CDR3 has 15 amino acids. The CDR3 reads CASTRQSSYNSPLHF. The CDR3 DNA is TGTGCCAGCACGAGACAGAGCTCCTATAATTCACCCCTCCACTTT.

The chain uses TRBV6-6 and TRBJ1-1, with D unresolved. V shed 5 bases and J shed 4 bases, with 11 bases lying between them. This CDR3 contains 13 residues. Germline values: CDR1 MNHNY, CDR2 SVGAGI (reference sequence). The CDR3 reads CASSQAPGTEAFF. The CDR3 DNA sequence: TGTGCCAGCAGTCAAGCCCCGGGCACTGAAGCTTTCTTT.

This sequence joins TRBV4-2 and TRBJ2-2, with 9 positions matching TRBD1. The CDR3 is made up of 17 amino acids. Unmatched junction bases numbered 6, after V lost 0 bases and J lost 4 bases. Germline lookup yields CDR1 LGHNA and CDR2 YNFKEQ. The CDR3 sequence is CASSQDPGTGFTGELFF. In nucleotides, the CDR3 is TGTGCCAGCAGCCAAGATCCCGGGACAGGGTTCACCGGGGAGCTGTTTTTT.

This chain uses TRBV27 with TRBJ2-7; D might be TRBD2 (5 bases). Deletions cut 0 bases from V and 3 bases from J, with 9 bases between. This CDR3 is built from 14 residues. CDR1 and CDR2 (germline): MNHEY, SMNVEV (reference sequence). The CDR3 sequence is CASSLSGVSYEQYF. The CDR3 DNA follows: TGTGCCAGCAGTTTATCCGGGGTTAGCTACGAGCAGTACTTC.

The chain combines TRBV7-8 with TRBJ2-1; 13 bases map to TRBD2. The germline V gene encodes CDR1 SGHVS and CDR2 FQNEAQ. Trimming at V came to 5 bases and at J to 5 bases, leaving 6 bases not matched to a gene. The CDR3 covers 16 residues. CDR3 nucleotides: TGTGCCAGCAGCCCCAGGGGGACTAGCGGGGACAATGAGCAGTTCTTC. Translation: CASSPRGTSGDNEQFF.

The rearrangement links TRBV9 to TRBJ2-3, with a weak D call TRBD2 (7 bases). Germline V gene sequence: CDR1 SGDLS, CDR2 YYNGEE. V lost 0 bases and J 5 bases, leaving 13 bases between the germline ends. CDR3 length: 15 residues. In DNA, the CDR3 is TGTGCCAGCAGCGTAGCCCGGGGGGCCGAAGATACGCAGTATTTT. Amino acid sequence: CASSVARGAEDTQYF.

This clone was counted a single time. The chain recombines TRBV2 with TRBJ1-4; D remains unclear. Trimming left V 3 bases short and J 12 bases short, with 17 bases between. Per germline, CDR1 SNHLY and CDR2 FYNNEI. The CDR3 contains 14 residues. The CDR3 DNA reads as TGTGCCAGCAGTGAGAGCCTCGGGATGATGCAACTGTTTTTT. It yields the protein CASSESLGMMQLFF.

The J gene is TRBJ2-7, the V gene TRBV5-4, with D maybe TRBD1 (8 bases). This CDR3 has 14 residues. Germline assignment: CDR1 SGHNT and CDR2 YYREEE (reference sequence). Deletions cut 5 bases from V and 3 bases from J, with 15 bases between. CDR3 loop: CASRAGQDSYEQYF. The CDR3 DNA reads TGTGCCAGCAGAGCGGGACAGGATAGCTACGAGCAGTACTTC.

V usage is TRBV7-9 and J usage is TRBJ2-2, with 7 positions matching TRBD1. Per germline, CDR1 SEHNR and CDR2 FQNEAQ (reference sequence). The CDR3 loop spans 15 amino acids. V gave up 8 bases and J gave up 2 bases; unmatched junction bases: 8. This CDR3 is CASRPGQANTGELFF. The CDR3 DNA sequence: TGTGCCAGCCGCCCCGGACAGGCTAACACCGGGGAGCTGTTTTTT.

The chain joins TRBV4-1 to TRBJ2-7; D is possibly TRBD2 (6 bases). The CDR3 consists of 16 residues. The germline V and J ends were trimmed by 0 bases and 5 bases, with 17 bases remaining between them. CDR1 is MGHRA and CDR2 is YSYEKL in the germline V gene. The CDR3 bases are TGCGCCAGCAGCCAAGAAACGATTCGGGGGTCGGACGAGCAGTACTTC. Translation gives CASSQETIRGSDEQYF.

This chain links TRBV6-1 with TRBJ2-1; 12 nucleotides agree with TRBD2. V shed 7 bases and J 8 bases; nucleotides not matched to a gene: 6. The CDR3 contains 14 residues. Germline-derived CDR1 and CDR2 are MNHNS and SASEGT. The CDR3 spells CASKRLAGADEQFF. CDR3 in DNA: TGTGCCAGCAAGAGACTAGCGGGGGCTGATGAGCAGTTCTTC.

The chain combines TRBV9 with TRBJ2-1, with a weak D call TRBD2 (6 bases). This CDR3 contains 15 residues. Germline lookup yields CDR1 SGDLS and CDR2 YYNGEE. V lost 0 bases and J 3 bases, leaving 10 bases between the germline ends. The CDR3: CASSVGGLDYNEQFF. The CDR3 DNA reads TGTGCCAGCAGCGTAGGGGGACTGGACTACAATGAGCAGTTCTTC.

The J gene is TRBJ2-1, the V gene TRBV19; the D is unclear. This CDR3 spans 14 amino acids. Trimming removed 8 bases from V and 0 bases from J, with 11 bases in between. Per germline, CDR1 LNHDA and CDR2 SQIVND (reference sequence). In DNA form, the CDR3 reads TGTGCCAGTTCTTTAACCAGCTCCTACAATGAGCAGTTCTTC. Its protein product is CASSLTSSYNEQFF.

V and J are TRBV18 and TRBJ1-2; 7 bases are a match to TRBD1. Germline CDR1 and CDR2: KGHSH and LQKENI. V gave up 6 bases and J gave up 3 bases; unmatched junction bases: 4. CDR3 size: 13 residues. CDR3 in DNA: TGTGCCAGCTCTCTTCAGGGGGACTATGGCTACACCTTC. It specifies CASSLQGDYGYTF.

The chain recombines TRBV5-1 with TRBJ2-5; TRBD1 matches 7 bases. Trimming took 0 bases from V and 5 from J; bases not matched to a gene: 7. In germline, CDR1 is SGHRS, CDR2 YFSETQ. CDR3 length: 15 residues. The CDR3 sequence is CASSLVTGILETQYF. For the CDR3, the DNA is TGCGCCAGCAGCTTGGTGACAGGGATCCTCGAGACCCAGTACTTC.

The chain is built from TRBV4-3 and TRBJ1-1; the D is unclear. The CDR3 is 16 amino acids. Trimming left V 0 bases short and J 2 bases short, with 13 bases between. Per the germline V gene, CDR1 is LGHNA and CDR2 is YSLEER. CDR3 amino acids: CASSQEVARVNTEAFF. The CDR3 bases are TGCGCCAGCAGCCAAGAGGTAGCCAGAGTTAACACTGAAGCTTTCTTT.

The chain employs TRBV7-6 and TRBJ2-7; no reliable D call. CDR1 and CDR2 (germline): SGHVS, FNYEAQ. The CDR3 has 13 amino acids. V lost 2 bases, J lost 7 bases, and 12 bases lay in between. The CDR3 DNA reads as TGTGCCAGCAGCTTACAAAGCGCGTCAGAGCAGTACTTC. This encodes CASSLQSASEQYF.